This TCR beta chain was found in a study of shared clonotypes between healthy human individuals. A word on this clone: What it binds is unknown. The same CDR3 also results from other DNA sequences found in this sample.

The protocol was immunoSEQ multiplex PCR, while the TCRdb copy is restricted to in-frame clones and leaves out a portion. The top ten hold approximately 0.41% of the sample, which has approximately 2,300,000 clones, 80% to 95% seen once. Findings of the study overall: With few donors, the genetic and exposure-history diversity represented was limited.

The V end was cut by 4 bases, the J end by 4 bases, with 6 bases between. The CDR3 sequence is 12 residues long. The germline gives CDR1 SGHTA, CDR2 FQGTGA. This sequence joins TRBV7-3 and TRBJ2-3, with no clear D. The TCR was taken from a man aged 18 to 30 in good health. Some clones in this sample may be carry-over from other donors' samples. Sequenced: naive CD4+ T cells from PBMCs. Subset denoted: CD45RA+ positively selected. CDR3 residues: CASSSGADTQYF. CDR3 bases: TGTGCCAGCAGCTCTGGAGCAGATACGCAGTATTTT.